The clone carrying this TCR beta chain has just one count. The data were obtained in a study of preoperative IRX-2 immunotherapy in early breast cancer. TCRdb's copy holds only in-frame clones and misses some; the assay was immunoSEQ multiplex PCR. The table includes under 30,000 clones, 80% to 90% detected once. Losses at the gene ends were 1 base for V and 2 bases for J; bases not matched to a gene: 0. CDR3 length: 15 amino acids. The germline CDR1 and CDR2 sequences are LGHNA and YSLEER. The treatment: preoperative locoregional IRX-2 cytokine immunotherapy. The sequenced sample was tumor tissue, obtained after IRX-2 immunotherapy. This receptor was obtained from a human donor with breast cancer. V usage is TRBV4-3 and J usage is TRBJ1-3; 9 bases align to TRBD1. The CDR3 is CASSQGQGAGNTIYF. The CDR3 bases are TGCGCCAGCAGCCAAGGACAGGGGGCTGGAAACACCATATATTTT.